This T cell receptor beta chain appears in the sequencing data of a study of OX40 agonist ivuxolimab in advanced cancers. Broader study findings: At 0.1 to 3.0 mg/kg, clonal expansion of CD4+ and CD8+ blood T cells had occurred by week 6. Some nonresponders likewise displayed low normalized T-cell clonal expansion. Expanded clones tended on average to be more numerous among CD8+ T cells than CD4+.

Only in-frame clones appear in the TCRdb table, and some are missing; sequencing was by immunoSEQ multiplex PCR. The sample carries tens of thousands of clones, about 81% recorded once. This clone was counted between two and nine times. Its cognate antigen is unknown. V lost 3 bases to trimming and J lost 5 bases, with 7 bases between them. The CDR3 runs 12 residues. Looked up from germline, CDR1 is MGHDK and CDR2 is SYGVNS. This receptor was taken from an adult with an advanced solid tumor such as melanoma, head and neck, liver or kidney cancer. The source was CD4+ or CD8+ T cells sorted from blood, collected in a trial of the OX40 agonist ivuxolimab. The gene calls are TRBV25-1 and TRBJ1-2; D ambiguous. The CDR3 here is CASSELRYGYTF. The CDR3, as DNA: TGTGCCAGCAGTGAGCTACGATATGGCTACACCTTC.